This T cell receptor (beta chain) was profiled in a study of Ad26.COV2.S vaccination and SARS-CoV-2 variants. This table comes from immunoSEQ multiplex PCR, and its TCRdb copy is limited to in-frame clones, with some not included. The sample lists hundreds of thousands of clones; 89% were seen once. Germline CDR1 and CDR2: MDHEN and SYDVKM. V lost 4 bases and J 4 bases, leaving 8 bases between the germline ends. The CDR3 totals 12 residues. Treatment defined: 15 to 20 received Ad26.COV2.S at low or high dose, single or two shots; about 5 received placebo; per-sample allocation not given. Day 63 following the first vaccine or placebo injection was when the samples were taken.

This sequence joins TRBV28 and TRBJ2-7; D call uncertain. The clonotype comes from a person between 18 and 65 years old who received the Ad26.COV2.S COVID-19 vaccine or a placebo. The material was peripheral blood, obtained in a trial of Ad26.COV2.S vaccine versus placebo. Written as DNA, the CDR3 is TGTGCCAGCAGTTCCCTTCGATACGAGCAGTACTTC. Protein product: CASSSLRYEQYF.